Listed below are T cell receptor beta chains from one sample, sequenced in a study of cytomegalovirus exposure and HLA in healthy donors. Repertoires were generated with immunoSEQ multiplex PCR, while TCRdb's copy carries only in-frame clones and drops some. Here the sample spans about 100,000 clones, about 79% being singletons. The source material was PBMCs. These receptors were collected from a woman aged 18-35 years in good health and CMV-seronegative. Each CDR3 is given with its conserved first and last residue. A D gene is named only where the DNA matches it firmly. Rows give clone size only sometimes, using once, few, many, or a class for an expanded clone.

size: -
V: TRBV5-8
D: -
J: TRBJ1-1
CDR3: CASSYHFSDGDTEAFF
DNA: TGTGCCAGCAGCTATCACTTTTCGGACGGGGACACTGAAGCTTTCTTT

size: -
V: TRBV5-4
D: TRBD1
J: TRBJ2-2
CDR3: CASSIGQGRDTGELFF
DNA: TGTGCCAGCAGCATCGGACAGGGTAGGGACACCGGGGAGCTGTTTTTT

size: -
V: TRBV7-3
D: TRBD1
J: TRBJ2-3
CDR3: CASSPFAGGVTDTQYF
DNA: TGTGCCAGCAGCCCTTTCGCAGGGGGTGTCACAGATACGCAGTATTTT

size: -
V: TRBV2
D: -
J: TRBJ2-1
CDR3: CASSGGNNRDKILF
DNA: TGTGCCAGCAGTGGGGGGAATAACCGGGACAAGATCCTCTTC

size: -
V: TRBV6-5
D: -
J: TRBJ1-2
CDR3: CASTREGNRGWDYTF
DNA: TGTGCCAGCACCCGAGAGGGAAACCGGGGATGGGACTACACCTTC

size: few
V: TRBV4-3
D: TRBD1
J: TRBJ1-2
CDR3: CASSQAATQGAGGYTF
DNA: TGCGCCAGCAGCCAAGCCGCCACCCAGGGGGCCGGGGGCTACACCTTC

size: -
V: TRBV4-3
D: TRBD1
J: TRBJ1-2
CDR3: CASSQGDRFGGYTF
DNA: TGCGCCAGCAGCCAAGGGGACAGGTTTGGGGGCTACACCTTC

size: once
V: TRBV7-2
D: -
J: TRBJ2-1
CDR3: CASSLVRASSYNEQFF
DNA: TGTGCCAGCAGCTTAGTAAGAGCGAGCTCCTACAATGAGCAGTTCTTC

size: -
V: TRBV7-9
D: TRBD1
J: TRBJ2-7
CDR3: CSSSWTGTYEQYF
DNA: TGTTCCAGCAGCTGGACAGGTACCTACGAGCAGTACTTC

size: -
V: TRBV6-5
D: TRBD1
J: TRBJ2-5
CDR3: CASNRGRTETQYF
DNA: TGTGCCAGCAACAGGGGCAGGACGGAGACCCAGTACTTC

size: -
V: TRBV19
D: TRBD2
J: TRBJ2-7
CDR3: CASSILAGAYEQYF
DNA: TGTGCCAGTAGTATCCTAGCGGGAGCGTACGAGCAGTACTTC

size: -
V: TRBV6-1
D: TRBD2
J: TRBJ2-7
CDR3: CASSEWGGEYF
DNA: TGTGCCAGCAGTGAATGGGGGGGGGAGTACTTC

size: -
V: TRBV11-2
D: -
J: TRBJ2-5
CDR3: CASSLVSYSQETQYF
DNA: TGTGCCAGCAGCTTAGTATCGTACAGCCAAGAGACCCAGTACTTC

size: -
V: TRBV28
D: -
J: TRBJ1-1
CDR3: CASNRPPEETEAFF
DNA: TGTGCCAGCAATAGGCCTCCTGAGGAGACTGAAGCTTTCTTT

size: -
V: TRBV7-2
D: -
J: TRBJ2-2
CDR3: CASSLETARTGELFF
DNA: TGTGCCAGCAGCTTAGAGACCGCTAGGACCGGGGAGCTGTTTTTT

size: -
V: TRBV6-5
D: -
J: TRBJ1-2
CDR3: CASSSLVGEGYTF
DNA: TGTGCCAGCAGTTCTCTAGTGGGTGAAGGCTACACCTTC

size: -
V: TRBV7-3
D: TRBD1
J: TRBJ2-2
CDR3: CASSSGQGGGGELFF
DNA: TGTGCCAGCAGCTCCGGACAGGGCGGAGGTGGGGAGCTGTTTTTT

size: -
V: TRBV28
D: -
J: TRBJ1-1
CDR3: CASRVRGTEAFF
DNA: TGTGCCAGCAGGGTCCGCGGGACTGAAGCTTTCTTT

size: -
V: TRBV7-9
D: TRBD1
J: TRBJ1-2
CDR3: CASSSPTGGVSYGYTF
DNA: TGTGCCAGCAGCTCGCCTACAGGGGGCGTTTCTTATGGCTACACCTTC

size: -
V: TRBV2
D: -
J: TRBJ1-5
CDR3: CASSAQTHSNQPQHF
DNA: TGTGCCAGCAGTGCTCAGACTCATAGCAATCAGCCCCAGCATTTT

size: -
V: TRBV2
D: -
J: TRBJ2-5
CDR3: CASSEGGQGSQETQYF
DNA: TGTGCCAGCAGTGAAGGTGGGCAGGGGTCCCAAGAGACCCAGTACTTC

size: -
V: TRBV7-9
D: TRBD2
J: TRBJ2-7
CDR3: CASSPPGGGYEQYF
DNA: TGTGCCAGCAGCCCCCCCGGGGGGGGCTACGAGCAGTACTTC

size: few
V: TRBV6-1
D: -
J: TRBJ1-1
CDR3: CASRGSGDTEAFF
DNA: TGTGCCAGCCGAGGGAGCGGAGACACTGAAGCTTTCTTT

size: -
V: TRBV6-4
D: TRBD2
J: TRBJ2-3
CDR3: CASSATAGGLDTQYF
DNA: TGTGCCAGCAGTGCGACAGCGGGAGGGCTGGATACGCAGTATTTT

size: -
V: TRBV7-2
D: TRBD2
J: TRBJ2-3
CDR3: CASSLGLAGGLDTQYF
DNA: TGTGCCAGCAGCTTAGGACTAGCGGGGGGGTTGGATACGCAGTATTTT

size: -
V: TRBV5-8
D: TRBD1
J: TRBJ2-3
CDR3: CASTQGQGTDTQYF
DNA: TGTGCCAGCACGCAGGGACAGGGCACAGATACGCAGTATTTT

size: once
V: TRBV29-1
D: -
J: TRBJ1-1
CDR3: CSVELGRRDTEAFF
DNA: TGCAGCGTTGAATTGGGACGGAGGGACACTGAAGCTTTCTTT

size: once
V: TRBV6-1
D: -
J: TRBJ2-1
CDR3: CASSEGGGDYNEQFF
DNA: TGTGCCAGCAGTGAAGGGGGGGGCGACTACAATGAGCAGTTCTTC

size: -
V: TRBV11-2
D: -
J: TRBJ2-3
CDR3: CASSRRADTQYF
DNA: TGTGCCAGCAGCCGGCGGGCAGATACGCAGTATTTT

size: few
V: TRBV30
D: -
J: TRBJ2-1
CDR3: CAWSVGQEGFYEQFF
DNA: TGTGCCTGGAGTGTAGGGCAGGAGGGCTTCTATGAGCAGTTCTTC

size: -
V: TRBV6-1
D: -
J: TRBJ2-5
CDR3: CASSGLRGGAETQYF
DNA: TGTGCCAGCAGTGGATTGAGGGGCGGGGCAGAGACCCAGTACTTC